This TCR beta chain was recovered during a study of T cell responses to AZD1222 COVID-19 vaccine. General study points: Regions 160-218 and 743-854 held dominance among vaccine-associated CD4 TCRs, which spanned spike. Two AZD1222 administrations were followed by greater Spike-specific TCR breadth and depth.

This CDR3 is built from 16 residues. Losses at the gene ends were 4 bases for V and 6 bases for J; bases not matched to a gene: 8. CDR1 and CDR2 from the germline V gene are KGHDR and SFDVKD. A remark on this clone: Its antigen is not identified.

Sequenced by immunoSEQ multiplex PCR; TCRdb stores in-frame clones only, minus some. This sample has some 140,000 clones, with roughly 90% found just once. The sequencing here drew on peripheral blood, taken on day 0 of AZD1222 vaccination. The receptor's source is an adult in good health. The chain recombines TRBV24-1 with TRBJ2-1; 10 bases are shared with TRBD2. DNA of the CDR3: TGTGCCACCAGTGACCAGCGGGAGGGCCTGATCAATGAGCAGTTCTTC. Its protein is CATSDQREGLINEQFF.